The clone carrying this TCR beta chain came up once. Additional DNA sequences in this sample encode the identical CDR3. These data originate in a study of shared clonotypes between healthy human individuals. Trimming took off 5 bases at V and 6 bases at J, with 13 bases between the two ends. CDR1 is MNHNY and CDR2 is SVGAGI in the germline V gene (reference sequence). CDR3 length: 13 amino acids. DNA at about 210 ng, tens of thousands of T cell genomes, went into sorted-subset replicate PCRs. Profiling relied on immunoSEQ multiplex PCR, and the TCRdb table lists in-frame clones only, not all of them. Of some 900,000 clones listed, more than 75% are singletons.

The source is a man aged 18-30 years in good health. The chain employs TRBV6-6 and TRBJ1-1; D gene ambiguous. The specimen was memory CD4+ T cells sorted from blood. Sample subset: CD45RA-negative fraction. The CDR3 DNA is TGTGCCAGCAGTCGATTGGGAGGCGCTGAAGCTTTCTTT. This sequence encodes CASSRLGGAEAFF.